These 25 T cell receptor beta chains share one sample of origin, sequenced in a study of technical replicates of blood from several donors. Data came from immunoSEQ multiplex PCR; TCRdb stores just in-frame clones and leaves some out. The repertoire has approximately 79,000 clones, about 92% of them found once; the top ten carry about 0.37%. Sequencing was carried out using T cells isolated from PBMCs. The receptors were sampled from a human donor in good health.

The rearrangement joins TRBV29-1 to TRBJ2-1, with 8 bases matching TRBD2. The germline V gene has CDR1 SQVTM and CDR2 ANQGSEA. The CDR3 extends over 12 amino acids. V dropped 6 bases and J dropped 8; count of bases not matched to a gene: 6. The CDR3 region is CSVGTRGDEQFF. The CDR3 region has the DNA TGCAGCGTCGGGACTAGGGGGGATGAGCAGTTCTTC.

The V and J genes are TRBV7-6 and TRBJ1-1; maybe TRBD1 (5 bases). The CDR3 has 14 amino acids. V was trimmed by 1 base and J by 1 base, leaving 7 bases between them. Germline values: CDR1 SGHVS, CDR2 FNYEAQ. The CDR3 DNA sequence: TGTGCCAGCAGCTTAGGAACAGGGAACACTGAAGCTTTCTTT. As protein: CASSLGTGNTEAFF.

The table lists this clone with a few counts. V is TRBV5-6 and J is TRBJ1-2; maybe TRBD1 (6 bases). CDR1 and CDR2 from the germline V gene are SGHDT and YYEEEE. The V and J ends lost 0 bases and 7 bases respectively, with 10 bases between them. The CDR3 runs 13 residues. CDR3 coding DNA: TGTGCCAGCAGCTTGGGGACAGTGTCTGGCTACACCTTC. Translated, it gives CASSLGTVSGYTF.

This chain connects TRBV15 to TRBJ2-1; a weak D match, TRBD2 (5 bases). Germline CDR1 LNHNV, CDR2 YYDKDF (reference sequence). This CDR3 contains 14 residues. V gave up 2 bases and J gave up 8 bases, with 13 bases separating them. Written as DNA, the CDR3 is TGTGCCACCAGCAGACTAGCATGGGCCGATGAGCAGTTCTTC. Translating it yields CATSRLAWADEQFF.

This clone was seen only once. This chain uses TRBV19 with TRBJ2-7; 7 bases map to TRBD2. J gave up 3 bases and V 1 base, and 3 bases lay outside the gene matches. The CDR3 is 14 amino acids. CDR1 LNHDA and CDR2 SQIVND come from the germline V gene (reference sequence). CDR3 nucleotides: TGTGCCAGTAGTATAGGGGGACTAAACTACGAGCAGTACTTC. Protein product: CASSIGGLNYEQYF.

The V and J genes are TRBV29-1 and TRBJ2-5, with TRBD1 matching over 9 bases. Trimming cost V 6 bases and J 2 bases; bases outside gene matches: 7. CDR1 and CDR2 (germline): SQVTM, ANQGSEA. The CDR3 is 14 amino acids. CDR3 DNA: TGCAGCGTAAGGACAGGGGCGATGCAAGAGACCCAGTACTTC. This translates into CSVRTGAMQETQYF.

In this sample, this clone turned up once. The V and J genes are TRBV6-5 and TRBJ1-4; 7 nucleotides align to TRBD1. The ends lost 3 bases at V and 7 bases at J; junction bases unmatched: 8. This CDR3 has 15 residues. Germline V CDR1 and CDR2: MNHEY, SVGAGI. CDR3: CASSYKTGNPEKLFF. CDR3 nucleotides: TGTGCCAGCAGTTATAAGACAGGGAATCCTGAAAAACTGTTTTTT.

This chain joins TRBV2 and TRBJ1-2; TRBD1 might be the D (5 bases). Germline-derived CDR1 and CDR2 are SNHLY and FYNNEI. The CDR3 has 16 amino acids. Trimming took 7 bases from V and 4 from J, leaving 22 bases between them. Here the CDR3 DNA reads TGTGCCAGCACTTCGCGGGACGAAATAACTTTCTATGGCTACACCTTC. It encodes CASTSRDEITFYGYTF.

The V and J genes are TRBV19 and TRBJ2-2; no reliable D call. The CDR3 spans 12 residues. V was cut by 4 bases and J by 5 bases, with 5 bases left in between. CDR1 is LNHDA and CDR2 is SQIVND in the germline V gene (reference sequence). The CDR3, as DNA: TGTGCCAGTAGTACCCCTACCGGGGAGCTGTTTTTT. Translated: CASSTPTGELFF.

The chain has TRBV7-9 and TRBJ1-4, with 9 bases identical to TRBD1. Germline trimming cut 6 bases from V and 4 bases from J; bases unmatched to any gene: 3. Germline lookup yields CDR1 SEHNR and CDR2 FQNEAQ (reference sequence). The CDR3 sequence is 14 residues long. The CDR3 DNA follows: TGTGCCAGCAGTTTGACAGGGGGTAATGAAAAACTGTTTTTT. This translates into CASSLTGGNEKLFF.

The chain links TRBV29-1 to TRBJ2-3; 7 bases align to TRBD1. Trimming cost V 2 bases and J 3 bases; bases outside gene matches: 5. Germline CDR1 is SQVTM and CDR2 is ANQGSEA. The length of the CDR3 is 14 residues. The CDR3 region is CSVEWFRGTDTQYF. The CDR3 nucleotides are TGCAGCGTTGAATGGTTCAGGGGGACAGATACGCAGTATTTT.

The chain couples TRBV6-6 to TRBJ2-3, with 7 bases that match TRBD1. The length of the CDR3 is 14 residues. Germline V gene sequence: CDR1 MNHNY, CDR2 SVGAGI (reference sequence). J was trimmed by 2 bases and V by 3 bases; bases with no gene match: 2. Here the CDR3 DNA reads TGTGCCAGCAGTTATACAGGGGTCACAGATACGCAGTATTTT. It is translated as CASSYTGVTDTQYF.

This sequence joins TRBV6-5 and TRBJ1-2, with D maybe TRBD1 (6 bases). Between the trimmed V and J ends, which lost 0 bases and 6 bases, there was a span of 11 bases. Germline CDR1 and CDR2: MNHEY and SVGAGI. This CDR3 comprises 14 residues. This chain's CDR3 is CASSYSAGANGYTF. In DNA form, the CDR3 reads TGTGCCAGCAGTTACTCGGCGGGGGCGAATGGCTACACCTTC.

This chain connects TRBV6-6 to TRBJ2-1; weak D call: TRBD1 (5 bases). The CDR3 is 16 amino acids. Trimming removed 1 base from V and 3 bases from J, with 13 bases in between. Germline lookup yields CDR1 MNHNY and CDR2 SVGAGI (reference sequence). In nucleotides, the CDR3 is TGTGCCAGCAGTTACTATGGTCAGGGAAACTACAATGAGCAGTTCTTC. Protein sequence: CASSYYGQGNYNEQFF.

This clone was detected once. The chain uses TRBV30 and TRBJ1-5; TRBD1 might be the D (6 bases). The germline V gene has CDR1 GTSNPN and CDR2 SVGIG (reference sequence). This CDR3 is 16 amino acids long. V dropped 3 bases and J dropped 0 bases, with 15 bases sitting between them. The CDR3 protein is CAWSPHGGLSNQPQHF. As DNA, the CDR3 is TGTGCCTGGAGCCCACACGGGGGGCTTAGCAATCAGCCCCAGCATTTT.

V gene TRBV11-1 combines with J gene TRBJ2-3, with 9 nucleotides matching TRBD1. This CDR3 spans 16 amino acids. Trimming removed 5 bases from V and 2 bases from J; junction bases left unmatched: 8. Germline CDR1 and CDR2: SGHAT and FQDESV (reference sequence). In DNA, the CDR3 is TGTGCCAGCAGCGTCCGGGACAGGGTCTCCACAGATACGCAGTATTTT. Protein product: CASSVRDRVSTDTQYF.

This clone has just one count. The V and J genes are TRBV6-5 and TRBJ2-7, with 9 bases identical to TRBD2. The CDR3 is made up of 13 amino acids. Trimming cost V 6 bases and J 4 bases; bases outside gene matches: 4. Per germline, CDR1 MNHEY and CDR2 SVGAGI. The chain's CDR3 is CASSPSGEYEQYF. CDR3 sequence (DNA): TGTGCCAGCAGCCCTAGCGGGGAGTACGAGCAGTACTTC.

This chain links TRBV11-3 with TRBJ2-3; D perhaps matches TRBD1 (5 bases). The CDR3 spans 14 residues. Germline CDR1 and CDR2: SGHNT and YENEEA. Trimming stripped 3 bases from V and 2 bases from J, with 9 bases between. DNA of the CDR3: TGTGCCAGCAGCTTCCAGGGCCCCACAGATACGCAGTATTTT. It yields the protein CASSFQGPTDTQYF. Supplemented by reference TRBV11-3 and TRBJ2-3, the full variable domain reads EAGVVQSPRYKIIEKKQPVAFWCNPISGHNTLYWYLQNLGQGPELLIRYENEEAVDDSQLPKDRFSAERLKGVDSTLKIQPAELGDSAVYLCASSFQGPTDTQYFGPGTRLTVL.

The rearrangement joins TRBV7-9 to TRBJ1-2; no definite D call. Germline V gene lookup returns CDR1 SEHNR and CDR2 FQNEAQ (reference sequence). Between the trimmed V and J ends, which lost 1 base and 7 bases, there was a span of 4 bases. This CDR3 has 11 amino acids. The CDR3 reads CASSLGPGYTF. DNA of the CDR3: TGTGCCAGCAGCTTAGGGCCTGGCTACACCTTC.

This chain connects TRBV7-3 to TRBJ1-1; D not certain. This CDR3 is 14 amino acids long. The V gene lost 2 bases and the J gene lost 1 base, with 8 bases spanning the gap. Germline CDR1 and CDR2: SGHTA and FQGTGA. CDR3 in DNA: TGTGCCAGCAGCTTACGGGAGGCGAACACTGAAGCTTTCTTT. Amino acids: CASSLREANTEAFF.

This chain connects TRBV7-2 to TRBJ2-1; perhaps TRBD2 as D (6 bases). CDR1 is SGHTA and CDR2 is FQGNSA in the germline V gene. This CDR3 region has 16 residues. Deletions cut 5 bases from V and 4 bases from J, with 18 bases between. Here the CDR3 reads CASSPKNLAKYNEQFF. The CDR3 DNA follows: TGTGCCAGCAGCCCGAAAAACCTAGCGAAGTACAATGAGCAGTTCTTC.

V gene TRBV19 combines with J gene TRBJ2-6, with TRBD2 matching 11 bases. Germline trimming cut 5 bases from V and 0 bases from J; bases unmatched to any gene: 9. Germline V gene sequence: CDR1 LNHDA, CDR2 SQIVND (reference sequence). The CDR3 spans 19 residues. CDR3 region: CASSPNTSGRGSGANVLTF. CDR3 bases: TGTGCCAGTAGTCCCAATACTAGCGGGAGAGGCTCTGGGGCCAACGTCCTGACTTTC.

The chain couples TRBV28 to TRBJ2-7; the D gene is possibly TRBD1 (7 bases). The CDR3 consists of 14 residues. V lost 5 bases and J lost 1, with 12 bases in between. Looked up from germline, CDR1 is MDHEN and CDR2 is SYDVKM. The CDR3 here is CASSRQGGSYEQYF. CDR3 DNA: TGTGCCAGCAGTCGGCAGGGGGGATCCTACGAGCAGTACTTC.

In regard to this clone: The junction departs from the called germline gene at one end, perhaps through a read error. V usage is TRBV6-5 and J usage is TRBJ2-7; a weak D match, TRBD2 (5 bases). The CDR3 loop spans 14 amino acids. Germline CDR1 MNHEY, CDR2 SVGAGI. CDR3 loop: CASSYSTPRGTLTF. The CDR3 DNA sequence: TGTGCCAGCAGTTACTCGACCCCCCGGGGTACTCTAACCTTC.

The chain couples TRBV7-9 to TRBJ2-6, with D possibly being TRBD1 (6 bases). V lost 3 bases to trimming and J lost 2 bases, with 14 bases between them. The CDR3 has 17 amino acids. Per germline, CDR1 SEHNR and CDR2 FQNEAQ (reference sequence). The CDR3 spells CASSLGTGNTGANVLTF. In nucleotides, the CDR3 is TGTGCCAGCAGCTTGGGCACAGGGAACACTGGGGCCAACGTCCTGACTTTC.